This passage covers 22 T cell receptor beta chains from one sample sequenced in a study of T cell responses to AZD1222 COVID-19 vaccine. Measured with immunoSEQ multiplex PCR; TCRdb has only the in-frame clones, and not every one. The sample consists of 52,000 or so clones, approximately 85% of them appearing once. The source material was peripheral blood, sampled on day 0 of MenACWY control vaccination. The receptors were sampled from an adult in good health.

This clone appeared once. The J gene is TRBJ2-7, the V gene TRBV3-1 (or the pseudogene TRBV3-2); the D is unclear. With 2 bases removed from V and 7 bases from J, the gap between germline ends came to 9 bases. This CDR3 spans 12 amino acids. Per the germline V gene, CDR1 is LGHDT and CDR2 is YNNKEL (reference sequence). CDR3 amino acids: CASSQTLVEQYF. DNA of the CDR3: TGTGCCAGCAGCCAAACCCTAGTGGAGCAGTACTTC.

The rearrangement links TRBV4-1 to TRBJ2-7; D is undetermined. Trimming shortened V by 0 bases and J by 2 bases, and 5 bases separated the two germline ends. From germline, CDR1 is MGHRA and CDR2 YSYEKL. The CDR3 runs 13 residues. The CDR3, as DNA: TGCGCCAGCAGCCAAGACAGGCCCTACGAGCAGTACTTC. Amino acid sequence: CASSQDRPYEQYF.

The rearrangement joins TRBV29-1 to TRBJ2-1; 9 bases map to TRBD1. Trimming cost V 7 bases and J 4 bases; bases outside gene matches: 11. Looked up from germline, CDR1 is SQVTM and CDR2 is ANQGSEA. This CDR3 comprises 15 residues. The CDR3 loop is CSDKSGTGYYNEQFF. The DNA for the CDR3 is TGCAGCGACAAATCCGGGACAGGGTATTACAATGAGCAGTTCTTC.

The rearrangement uses TRBV5-1 and TRBJ2-3; no firm D call. Trimming left V 1 base short and J 1 base short, with 4 bases between. CDR3 length: 13 amino acids. CDR1 is SGHRS, CDR2 YFSETQ, per germline. The CDR3, as DNA: TGCGCCAGCAGCTTGAGCGGCACAGATACGCAGTATTTT. Its translation is CASSLSGTDTQYF.

The chain recombines TRBV28 with TRBJ2-1; 9 positions agree with TRBD2. Germline trimming cut 8 bases from V and 4 bases from J; bases unmatched to any gene: 6. This CDR3 is built from 14 residues. CDR1 and CDR2 from the germline V gene are MDHEN and SYDVKM. The CDR3 reads CASSAGGLYNEQFF. DNA of the CDR3: TGTGCCAGCTCGGCGGGAGGGCTATACAATGAGCAGTTCTTC.

The chain uses TRBV7-9 and TRBJ2-3, with D unclear. The germline V gene encodes CDR1 SEHNR and CDR2 FQNEAQ (reference sequence). Deletions cut 5 bases from V and 6 bases from J, with 24 bases between. This CDR3 has 17 residues. CDR3 sequence reads: CASSPIVRSPGMDTQYF. In DNA form, the CDR3 reads TGTGCCAGCAGCCCCATCGTCAGGAGCCCGGGCATGGATACGCAGTATTTT.

The chain is built from TRBV4-3 and TRBJ1-5, with a tentative D call TRBD1 (6 bases). The CDR3 has 14 residues. Trimming shortened V by 1 base and J by 7 bases, and 11 bases separated the two germline ends. Germline loops: CDR1 LGHNA, CDR2 YSLEER. In DNA form, the CDR3 reads TGCGCCAGCAGCCAAGGGAAGGGGGAACAGCCCCAGCATTTT. Its translation is CASSQGKGEQPQHF.

The V gene is TRBV30, the J gene TRBJ1-5, with D hard to call. There are 14 residues in the CDR3. The V end was cut by 0 bases, the J end by 4 bases, with 10 bases between. Germline V lookup: CDR1 GTSNPN, CDR2 SVGIG (reference sequence). The CDR3 spells CAWSVLDQNQPQHF. The CDR3 bases are TGTGCCTGGAGTGTACTGGACCAAAATCAGCCCCAGCATTTT. The entire variable domain, with the rest obtained from reference TRBV30 and TRBJ1-5, is as follows: SQTIHQWPATLVQPVGSPLSLECTVEGTSNPNLYWYRQAAGRGLQLLFYSVGIGQISSEVPQNLSASRPQDRQFILSSKKLLLSDSGFYLCAWSVLDQNQPQHFGDGTRLSIL.

CDR3 sequence (DNA): TGCAGCGTTGCGGGTATCGGGACACTGCAGACCGGGGAGCTGTTTTTT. Translation: CSVAGIGTLQTGELFF. The chain carries TRBV29-1 and TRBJ2-2, with D perhaps matching TRBD1 (6 bases). Germline CDR1 SQVTM, CDR2 ANQGSEA. The V and J ends lost 4 bases and 5 bases respectively, with 20 bases between them. The CDR3 is 16 residues long.

The chain is built from TRBV5-1 and TRBJ2-5; the D gene is possibly TRBD1 (5 bases). Trimming removed 3 bases at V and 2 bases at J, with 8 bases between. The CDR3 spans 13 residues. Looked up from germline, CDR1 is SGHRS and CDR2 is YFSETQ. The CDR3 protein is CASSWQGQETQYF. The CDR3 coding sequence is TGCGCCAGCAGCTGGCAGGGACAAGAGACCCAGTACTTC.

V and J are TRBV28 and TRBJ1-5, with D possibly being TRBD1 (5 bases). This CDR3 comprises 14 residues. V lost 10 bases and J 3 bases, leaving 16 bases between the germline ends. CDR1 and CDR2 from the germline V gene are MDHEN and SYDVKM. The CDR3 sequence: CAIAPGRFNQPQHF. As DNA, the CDR3 is TGTGCCATCGCGCCGGGACGCTTCAATCAGCCCCAGCATTTT.

This clone was detected once. The chain combines TRBV27 with TRBJ2-2; 7 nucleotides match TRBD2. With V trimmed by 3 bases and J by 3 bases, 13 bases remained unmatched. The CDR3 contains 18 residues. Looked up from germline, CDR1 is MNHEY and CDR2 is SMNVEV (reference sequence). The CDR3 bases are TGTGCCAGCAGTTTTACCATCGGGGCGGGAGCGCACACCGGGGAGCTGTTTTTT. Residues: CASSFTIGAGAHTGELFF.

The chain joins TRBV18 to TRBJ2-3; D not certain. Trimming took 10 bases from V and 2 from J, leaving 13 bases between them. Germline CDR1 KGHSH, CDR2 LQKENI. This CDR3 is 13 amino acids long. The CDR3 DNA follows: TGTGCCACCTCGAGCAAGTCCACAGATACGCAGTATTTT. As protein: CATSSKSTDTQYF. The variable domain in full, with the rest retrieved from reference TRBV18 and TRBJ2-3, is NAGVMQNPRHLVRRRGQEARLRCSPMKGHSHVYWYRQLPEEGLKFMVYLQKENIIDESGMPKERFSAEFPKEGPSILRIQQVVRGDSAAYFCATSSKSTDTQYFGPGTRLTVL.

V usage is TRBV2 and J usage is TRBJ2-7; D ambiguous. V was pared by 8 bases and J by 0 bases, with 17 bases between. The CDR3 extends over 15 amino acids. Germline CDR1 is SNHLY and CDR2 is FYNNEI. The CDR3 sequence is CASAPGGPISYEQYF. In nucleotides, the CDR3 is TGTGCCAGCGCCCCCGGCGGACCGATCTCCTACGAGCAGTACTTC.

This sequence joins TRBV6-5 and TRBJ1-6, with 11 bases identical to TRBD1. V gave up 5 bases and J gave up 10 bases; unmatched junction bases: 4. Germline V gene sequence: CDR1 MNHEY, CDR2 SVGAGI. The CDR3 length is 14 residues. The CDR3 protein is CASSLRDRGSPLHF. CDR3 nucleotide sequence: TGTGCCAGCAGTCTCAGGGACAGGGGGTCACCCCTCCACTTT.

V and J are TRBV7-6 and TRBJ2-1; TRBD2 aligns across 8 bases. The CDR3 totals 15 residues. The V gene end was trimmed by 7 bases and the J gene end by 4 bases; junction bases not matched to a gene: 9. Germline V gene lookup returns CDR1 SGHVS and CDR2 FNYEAQ. CDR3: CASTLEVAGYNEQFF. Here the CDR3 DNA reads TGTGCCAGCACCCTTGAGGTAGCGGGATACAATGAGCAGTTCTTC.

V and J are TRBV15 and TRBJ1-1; maybe TRBD1 (5 bases). The CDR3 length is 16 residues. Germline V CDR1 and CDR2: LNHNV, YYDKDF (reference sequence). V dropped 3 bases and J dropped 6 bases, with 20 bases sitting between them. The CDR3 coding sequence is TGTGCCACCAGCAGGGGTCCCGCGGACATGCCCTCTGAAGCTTTCTTT. It encodes CATSRGPADMPSEAFF.

The table lists this clone with a count of one. The chain links TRBV28 to TRBJ2-7; TRBD2 matches at 12 bases. Germline trimming cut 6 bases from V and 0 bases from J; bases unmatched to any gene: 6. This CDR3 has 16 residues. Germline lookup yields CDR1 MDHEN and CDR2 SYDVKM. The CDR3 bases are TGTGCCAGCAGCCCAGGACTAGCGGGAACCTCCTACGAGCAGTACTTC. This translates into CASSPGLAGTSYEQYF.

The chain combines TRBV30 with TRBJ1-6, with D possibly TRBD1 on 6 matching bases. Germline CDR1 GTSNPN, CDR2 SVGIG (reference sequence). Trimming shortened V by 0 bases and J by 11 bases, and 14 bases separated the two germline ends. The CDR3 has 14 amino acids. The CDR3 DNA is TGTGCCTGGAGTGTAGGGGGAGAAGGGCCACCCCTCCACTTT. Translation gives CAWSVGGEGPPLHF.

The chain uses TRBV9 and TRBJ1-6; no clear D gene. In germline, CDR1 is SGDLS, CDR2 YYNGEE. Deletions cut 1 base from V and 0 bases from J, with 5 bases between. This CDR3 has 15 residues. In nucleotides, the CDR3 is TGTGCCAGCAGCGTAACAAGCTCCTATAATTCACCCCTCCACTTT. This gives the protein CASSVTSSYNSPLHF.

Only one count was recorded for this clone. The chain links TRBV6-5 to TRBJ1-1, with D unresolved. The V end was cut by 2 bases, the J end by 6 bases, with 7 bases between. In germline, CDR1 is MNHEY, CDR2 SVGAGI. This CDR3 region has 12 residues. Written as DNA, the CDR3 is TGTGCCAGCAGTTACCAAGGGCCTGAAGCTTTCTTT. It encodes CASSYQGPEAFF.

The chain couples TRBV4-2 to TRBJ1-1; no clear D. The CDR3 is 16 amino acids. Germline V lookup: CDR1 LGHNA, CDR2 YNFKEQ. V was cut by 3 bases and J by 3 bases, with 17 bases left in between. This CDR3 reads CASSQGLPTTHTEAFF. Here the CDR3 DNA reads TGTGCCAGCAGCCAGGGGTTGCCAACTACACACACTGAAGCTTTCTTT.